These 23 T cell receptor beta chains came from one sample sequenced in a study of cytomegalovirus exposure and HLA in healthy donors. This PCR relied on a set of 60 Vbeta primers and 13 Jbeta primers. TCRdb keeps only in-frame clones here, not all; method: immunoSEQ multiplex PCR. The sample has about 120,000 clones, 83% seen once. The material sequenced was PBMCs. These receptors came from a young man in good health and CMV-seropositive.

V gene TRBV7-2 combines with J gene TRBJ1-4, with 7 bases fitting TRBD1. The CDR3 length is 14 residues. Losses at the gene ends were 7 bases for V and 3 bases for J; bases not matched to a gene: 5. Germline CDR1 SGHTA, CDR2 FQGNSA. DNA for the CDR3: TGTGCCAGCACTTTCGGGACAGCTAATGAAAAACTGTTTTTT. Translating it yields CASTFGTANEKLFF.

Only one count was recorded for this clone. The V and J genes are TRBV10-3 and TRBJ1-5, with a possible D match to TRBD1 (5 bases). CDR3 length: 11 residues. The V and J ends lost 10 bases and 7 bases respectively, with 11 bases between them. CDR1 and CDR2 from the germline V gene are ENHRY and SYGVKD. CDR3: CARDSWQPQHF. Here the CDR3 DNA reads TGTGCCAGAGACAGTTGGCAGCCCCAGCATTTT.

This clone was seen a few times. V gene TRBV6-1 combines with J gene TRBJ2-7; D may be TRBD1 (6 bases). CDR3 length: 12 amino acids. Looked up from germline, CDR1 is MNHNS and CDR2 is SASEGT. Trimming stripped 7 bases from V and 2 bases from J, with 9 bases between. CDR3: CASTDRTYEQYF. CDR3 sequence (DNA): TGTGCCAGCACGGACAGAACCTACGAGCAGTACTTC.

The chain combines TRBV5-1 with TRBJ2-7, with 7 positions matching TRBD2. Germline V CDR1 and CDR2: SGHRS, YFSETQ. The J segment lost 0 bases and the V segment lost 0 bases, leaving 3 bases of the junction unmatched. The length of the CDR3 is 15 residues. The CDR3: CASSLGAGVSYEQYF. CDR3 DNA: TGCGCCAGCAGCTTGGGGGCGGGGGTCTCCTACGAGCAGTACTTC.

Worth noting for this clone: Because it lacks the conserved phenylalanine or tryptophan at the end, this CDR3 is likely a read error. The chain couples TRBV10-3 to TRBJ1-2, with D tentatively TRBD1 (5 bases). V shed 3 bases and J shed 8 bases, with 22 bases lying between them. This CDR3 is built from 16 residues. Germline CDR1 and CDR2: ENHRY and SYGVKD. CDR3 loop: CAISDMGRVVDLGYTL. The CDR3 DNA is TGTGCCATCAGTGATATGGGGCGCGTGGTCGATTTAGGCTACACCCTC.

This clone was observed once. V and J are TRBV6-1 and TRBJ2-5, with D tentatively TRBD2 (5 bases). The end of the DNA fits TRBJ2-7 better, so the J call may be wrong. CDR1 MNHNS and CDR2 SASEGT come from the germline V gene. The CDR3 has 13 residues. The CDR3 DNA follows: TGTGCCGTGAAAGGACGGGATTCCTACGAGCAGTACTTC. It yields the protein CAVKGRDSYEQYF.

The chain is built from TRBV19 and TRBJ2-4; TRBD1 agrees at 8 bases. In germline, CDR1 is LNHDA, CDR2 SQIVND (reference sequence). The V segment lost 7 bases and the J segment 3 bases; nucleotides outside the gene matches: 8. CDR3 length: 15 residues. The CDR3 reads CASTPGGFDKNIQYF. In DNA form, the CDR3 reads TGTGCCAGTACCCCAGGGGGCTTTGACAAAAACATTCAGTACTTC.

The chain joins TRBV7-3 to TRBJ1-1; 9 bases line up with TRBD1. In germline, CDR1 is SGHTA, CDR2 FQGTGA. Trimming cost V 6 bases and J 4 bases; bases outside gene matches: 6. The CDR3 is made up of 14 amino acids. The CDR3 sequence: CASRPTQGATEAFF. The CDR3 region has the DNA TGTGCCAGCAGACCAACACAGGGGGCCACTGAAGCTTTCTTT.

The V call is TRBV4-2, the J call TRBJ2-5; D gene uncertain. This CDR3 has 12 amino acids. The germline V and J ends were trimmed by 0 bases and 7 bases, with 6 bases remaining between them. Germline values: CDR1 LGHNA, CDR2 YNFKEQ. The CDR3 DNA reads TGTGCCAGCAGCCAAGAAGGAGCGACCCAGTACTTC. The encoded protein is CASSQEGATQYF.

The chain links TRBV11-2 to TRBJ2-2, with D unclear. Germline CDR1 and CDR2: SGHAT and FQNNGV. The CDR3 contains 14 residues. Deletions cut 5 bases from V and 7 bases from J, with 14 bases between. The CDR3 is CASSPAPNLGELFF. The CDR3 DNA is TGTGCCAGCAGCCCCGCCCCTAATCTCGGGGAGCTGTTTTTT.

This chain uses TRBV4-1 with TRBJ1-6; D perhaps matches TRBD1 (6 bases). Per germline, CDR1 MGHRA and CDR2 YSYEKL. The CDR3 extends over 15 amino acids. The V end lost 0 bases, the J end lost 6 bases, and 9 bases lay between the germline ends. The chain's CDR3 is CASSQETGANSPLHF. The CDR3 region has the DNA TGCGCCAGCAGCCAAGAGACAGGAGCTAATTCACCCCTCCACTTT.

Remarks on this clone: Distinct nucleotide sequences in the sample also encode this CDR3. CDR3 loop: CASSLGQGTDTQYF. The CDR3 nucleotides are TGCGCCAGCAGCCTAGGACAGGGCACAGATACGCAGTATTTT. The genes are TRBV4-1 and TRBJ2-3, with 7 bases matching TRBD1. With V trimmed by 4 bases and J by 1 base, 2 bases remained unmatched. Germline values: CDR1 MGHRA, CDR2 YSYEKL. The CDR3 covers 14 residues.

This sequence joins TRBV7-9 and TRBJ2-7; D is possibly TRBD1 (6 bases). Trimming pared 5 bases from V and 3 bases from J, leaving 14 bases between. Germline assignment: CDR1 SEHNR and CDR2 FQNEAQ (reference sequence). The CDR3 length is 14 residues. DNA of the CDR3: TGTGCCAGCAGCCCTGGCAGGGGCAACTACGAGCAGTACTTC. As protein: CASSPGRGNYEQYF.

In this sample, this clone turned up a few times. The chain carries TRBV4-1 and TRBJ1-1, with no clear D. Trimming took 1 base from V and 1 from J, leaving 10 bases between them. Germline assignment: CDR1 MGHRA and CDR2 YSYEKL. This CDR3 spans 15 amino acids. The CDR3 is CASSQVTGRNTEAFF. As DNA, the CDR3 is TGCGCCAGCAGCCAAGTGACGGGTCGGAACACTGAAGCTTTCTTT.

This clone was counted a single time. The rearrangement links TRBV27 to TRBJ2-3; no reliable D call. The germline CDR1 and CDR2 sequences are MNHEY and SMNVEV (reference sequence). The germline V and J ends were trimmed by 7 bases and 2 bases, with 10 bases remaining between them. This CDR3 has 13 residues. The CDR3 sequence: CASNAGFTDTQYF. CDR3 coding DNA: TGTGCCAGCAATGCAGGTTTCACAGATACGCAGTATTTT.

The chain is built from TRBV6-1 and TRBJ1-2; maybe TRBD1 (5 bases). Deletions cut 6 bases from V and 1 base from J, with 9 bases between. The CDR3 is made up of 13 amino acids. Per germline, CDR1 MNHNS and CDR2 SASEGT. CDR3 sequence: CASRVGDNYGYTF. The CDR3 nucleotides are TGTGCCAGCAGGGTAGGGGATAACTATGGCTACACCTTC.

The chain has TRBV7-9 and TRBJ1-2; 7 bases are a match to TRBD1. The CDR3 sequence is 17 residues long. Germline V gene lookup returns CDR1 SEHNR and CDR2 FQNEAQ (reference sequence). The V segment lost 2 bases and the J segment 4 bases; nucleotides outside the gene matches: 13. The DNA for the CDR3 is TGTGCCAGCAGCTTAAGTATAAATGGACAGGTATTCTATGGCTACACCTTC. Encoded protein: CASSLSINGQVFYGYTF.

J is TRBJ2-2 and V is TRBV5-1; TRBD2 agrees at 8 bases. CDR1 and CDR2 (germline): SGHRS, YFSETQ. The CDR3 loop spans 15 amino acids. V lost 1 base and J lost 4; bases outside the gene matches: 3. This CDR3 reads CASSLSGGLTGELFF. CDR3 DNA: TGCGCCAGCAGCTTGAGCGGGGGCCTCACCGGGGAGCTGTTTTTT.

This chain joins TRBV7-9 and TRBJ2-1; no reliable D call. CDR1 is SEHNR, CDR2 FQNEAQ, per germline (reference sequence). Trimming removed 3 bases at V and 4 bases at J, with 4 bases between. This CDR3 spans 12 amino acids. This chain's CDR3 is CASSLRYNEQFF. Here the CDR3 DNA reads TGTGCCAGCAGCTTGCGTTACAATGAGCAGTTCTTC.

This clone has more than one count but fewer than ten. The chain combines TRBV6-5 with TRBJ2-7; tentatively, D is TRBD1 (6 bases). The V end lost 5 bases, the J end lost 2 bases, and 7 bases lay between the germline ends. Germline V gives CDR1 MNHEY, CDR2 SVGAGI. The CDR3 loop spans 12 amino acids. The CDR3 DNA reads TGTGCCAGCAGTCAGGGGCCCTACGAGCAGTACTTC. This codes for CASSQGPYEQYF.

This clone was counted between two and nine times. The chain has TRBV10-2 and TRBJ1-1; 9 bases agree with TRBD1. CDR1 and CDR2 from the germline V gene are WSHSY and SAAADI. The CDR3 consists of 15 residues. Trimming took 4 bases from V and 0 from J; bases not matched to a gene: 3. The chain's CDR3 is CASSGGQGLNTEAFF. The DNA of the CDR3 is TGCGCCAGCAGTGGGGGACAGGGCCTGAACACTGAAGCTTTCTTT.

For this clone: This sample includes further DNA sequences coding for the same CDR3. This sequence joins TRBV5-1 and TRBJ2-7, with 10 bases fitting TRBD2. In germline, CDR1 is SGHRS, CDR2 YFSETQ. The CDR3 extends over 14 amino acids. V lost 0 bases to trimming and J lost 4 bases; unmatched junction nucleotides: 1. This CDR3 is CASSLASGGYEQYF. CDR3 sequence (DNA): TGCGCCAGCAGCTTGGCTAGCGGGGGATACGAGCAGTACTTC.

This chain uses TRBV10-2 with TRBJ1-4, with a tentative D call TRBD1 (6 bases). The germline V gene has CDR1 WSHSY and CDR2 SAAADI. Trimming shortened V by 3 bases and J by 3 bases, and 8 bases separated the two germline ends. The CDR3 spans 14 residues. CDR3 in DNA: TGCGCCAGCAGTGAAACAGGGTCTAATGAAAAACTGTTTTTT. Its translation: CASSETGSNEKLFF.